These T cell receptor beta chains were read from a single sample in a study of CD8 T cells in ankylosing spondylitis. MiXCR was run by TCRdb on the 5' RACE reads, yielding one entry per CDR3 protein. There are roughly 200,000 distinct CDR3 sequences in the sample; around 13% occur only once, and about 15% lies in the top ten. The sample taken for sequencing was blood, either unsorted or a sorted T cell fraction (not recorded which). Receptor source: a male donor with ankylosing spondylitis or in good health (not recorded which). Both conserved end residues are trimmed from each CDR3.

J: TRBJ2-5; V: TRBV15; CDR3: ATSSTVLGSPSQETQY
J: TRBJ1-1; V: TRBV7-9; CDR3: ASSFTGFGTEAF
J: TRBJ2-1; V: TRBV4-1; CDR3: ASSQGGWSGSGNEQF
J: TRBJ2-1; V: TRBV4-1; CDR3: ASSLSGNNEQF
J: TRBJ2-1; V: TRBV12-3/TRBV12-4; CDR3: ASSPRPALGTSGDEQF
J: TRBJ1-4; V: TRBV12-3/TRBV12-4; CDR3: ASSLEPGVFRSEKLF
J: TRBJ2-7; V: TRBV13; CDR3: ASSARDRGHEQY
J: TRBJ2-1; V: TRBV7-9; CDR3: ASSLAGKYNEQF
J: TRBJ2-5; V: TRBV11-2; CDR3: ASSLGQGVRETQY
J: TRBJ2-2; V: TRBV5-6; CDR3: ASSTDLFSANTGELF
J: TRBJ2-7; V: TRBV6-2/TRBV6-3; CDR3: ASSYSSDEQY
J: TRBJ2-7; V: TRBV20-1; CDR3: SARDGDGYEQY
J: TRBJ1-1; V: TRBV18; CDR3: ASSPGPNAGTEAF
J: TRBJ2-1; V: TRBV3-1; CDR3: ASSQGRLAAYNEQF
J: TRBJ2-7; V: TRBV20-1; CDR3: SASPRLGGEQY
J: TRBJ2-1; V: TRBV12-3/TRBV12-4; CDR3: ASSTRVNEQF
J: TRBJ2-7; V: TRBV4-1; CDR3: ASSQADRVNEQY
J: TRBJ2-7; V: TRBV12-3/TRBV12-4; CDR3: ASSPSDSLFEQY
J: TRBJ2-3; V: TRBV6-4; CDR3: ASRTSGQGASGTSGTNTQY
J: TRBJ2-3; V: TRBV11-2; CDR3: ASSLDELRGDTDTQY
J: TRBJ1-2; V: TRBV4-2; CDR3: ASSPGTAFGYT
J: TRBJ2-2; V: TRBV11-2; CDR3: ASSYSMDRGIGGELF
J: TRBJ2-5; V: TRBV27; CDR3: ASSLGLAAQETQY
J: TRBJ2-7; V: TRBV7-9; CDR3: ASSHKTWLTYEQY
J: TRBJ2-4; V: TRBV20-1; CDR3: SASLGRGEVNLGKNIQY
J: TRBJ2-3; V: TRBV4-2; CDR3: ASSSQGLTDTQY
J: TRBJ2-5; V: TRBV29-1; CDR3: SVDPGGTSGSEETQY
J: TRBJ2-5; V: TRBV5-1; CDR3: ASSPRLTRSQETQY
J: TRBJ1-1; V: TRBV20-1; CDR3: SARDPGMSDTEAF
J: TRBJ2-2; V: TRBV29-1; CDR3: SVEVKEGGGTNTGELF
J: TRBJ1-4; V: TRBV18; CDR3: ASSPRDREDEKLF
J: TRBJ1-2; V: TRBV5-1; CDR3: ASREDREYGYT
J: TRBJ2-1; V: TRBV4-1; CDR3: ASSQDPGRGDEQF
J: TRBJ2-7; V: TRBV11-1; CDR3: ASSADRVGSYEQY
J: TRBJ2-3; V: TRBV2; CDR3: ASSEALAGGLDTQY
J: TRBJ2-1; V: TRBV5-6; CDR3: ASSFGYEQF
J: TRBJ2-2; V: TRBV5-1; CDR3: ASSLATAATNTGELF
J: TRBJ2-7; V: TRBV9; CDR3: ASSVAQGAFNEQY
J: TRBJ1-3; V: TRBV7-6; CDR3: ASSTDSTYSGNTIY
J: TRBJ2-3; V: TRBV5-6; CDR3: ASSSTRNYFKGGDTQY
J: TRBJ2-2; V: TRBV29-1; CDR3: SVEWLQGVAGELF
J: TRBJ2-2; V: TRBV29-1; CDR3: SVELGQSNTGELF
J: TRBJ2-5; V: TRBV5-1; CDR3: ASSLGTSSETQY
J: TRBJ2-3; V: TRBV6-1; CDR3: ASSALAGGLVDTQY
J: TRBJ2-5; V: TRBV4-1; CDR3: ASSQVFGGGQETQY
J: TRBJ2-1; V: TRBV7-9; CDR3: AVWVVGGPTYNEQF
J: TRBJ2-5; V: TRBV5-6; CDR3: ASSAAGTIPGRDQETQY
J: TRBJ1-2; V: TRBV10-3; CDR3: AISDSYGYT
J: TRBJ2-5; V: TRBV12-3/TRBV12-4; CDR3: ASSDSDYQETQY
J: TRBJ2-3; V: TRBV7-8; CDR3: ASSLVAANTDTQY
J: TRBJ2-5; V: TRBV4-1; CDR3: ASSHSSGGEETQY
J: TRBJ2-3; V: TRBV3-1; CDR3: ASSQDRASGESTDTQY
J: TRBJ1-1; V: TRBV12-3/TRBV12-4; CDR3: ASAIGSLPEAF
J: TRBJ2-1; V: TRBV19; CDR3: ASSIEGLAGASWYNEQF
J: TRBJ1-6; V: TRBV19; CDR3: ASRAPGQGISPLH
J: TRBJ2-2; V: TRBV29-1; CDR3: SVEQGDDYTGELF
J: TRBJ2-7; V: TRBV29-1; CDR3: SVEEADGFSYEQY